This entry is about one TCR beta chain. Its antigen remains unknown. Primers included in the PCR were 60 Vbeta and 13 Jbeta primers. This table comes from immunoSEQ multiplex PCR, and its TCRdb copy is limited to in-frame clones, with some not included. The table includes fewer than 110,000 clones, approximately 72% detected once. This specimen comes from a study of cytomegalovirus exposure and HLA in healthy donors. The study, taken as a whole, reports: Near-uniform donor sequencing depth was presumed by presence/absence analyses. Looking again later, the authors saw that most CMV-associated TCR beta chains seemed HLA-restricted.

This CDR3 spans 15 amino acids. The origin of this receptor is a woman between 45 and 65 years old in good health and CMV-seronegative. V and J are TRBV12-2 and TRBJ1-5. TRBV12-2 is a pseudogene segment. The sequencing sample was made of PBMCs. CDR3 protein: CASRLRGQGNQPQHF. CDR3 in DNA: TGTGCAAGTCGCTTGCGGGGGCAGGGGAATCAGCCCCAGCATTTT.